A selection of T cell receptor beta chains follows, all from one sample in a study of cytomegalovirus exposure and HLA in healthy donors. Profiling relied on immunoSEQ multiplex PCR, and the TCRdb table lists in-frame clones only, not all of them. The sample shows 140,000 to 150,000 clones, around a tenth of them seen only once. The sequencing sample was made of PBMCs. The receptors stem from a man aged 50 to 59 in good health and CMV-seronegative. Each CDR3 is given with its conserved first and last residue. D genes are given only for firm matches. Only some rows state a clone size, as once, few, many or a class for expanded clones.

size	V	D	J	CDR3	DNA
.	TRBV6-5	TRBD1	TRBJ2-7	CASSPDRGRSYEQYF	TGTGCCAGCAGTCCGGACAGGGGGCGATCCTACGAGCAGTACTTC
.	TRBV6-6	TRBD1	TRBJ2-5	CASSYSTGPNGETQYF	TGTGCCAGCAGTTACTCGACAGGGCCTAACGGGGAGACCCAGTACTTC
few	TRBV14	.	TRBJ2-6	CASSPQETGANVLTF	TGTGCCAGCAGCCCGCAGGAAACTGGGGCCAACGTCCTGACTTTC
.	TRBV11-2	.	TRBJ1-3	CASRRTGSSGNTIYF	TGTGCCAGCAGGCGCACAGGGTCCTCTGGAAACACCATATATTTT
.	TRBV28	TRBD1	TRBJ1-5	CASRDPGQGLPQHF	TGTGCCAGCAGGGATCCGGGACAGGGTTTGCCCCAGCATTTT
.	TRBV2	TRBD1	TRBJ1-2	CASSGTGGLGYGYTF	TGTGCCAGCAGTGGGACAGGGGGCTTGGGCTATGGCTACACCTTC
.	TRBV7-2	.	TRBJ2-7	CASRGRGKDEQYF	TGTGCCAGCAGGGGTAGGGGGAAGGACGAGCAGTACTTC
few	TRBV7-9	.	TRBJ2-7	CASSLSYEQYF	TGTGCCAGCAGCTTGAGCTACGAGCAGTACTTC
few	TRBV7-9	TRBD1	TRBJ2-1	CASSLTPDRVGCGEQFF	TGTGCCAGCAGCTTAACACCGGACAGGGTTGGGTGTGGTGAGCAGTTCTTC
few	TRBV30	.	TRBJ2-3	CAWEGGQRTDTQYF	TGTGCCTGGGAAGGAGGGCAGCGGACAGATACGCAGTATTTT
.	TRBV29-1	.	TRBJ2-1	CSVASGSYNEQFF	TGCAGCGTTGCAAGCGGGTCCTACAATGAGCAGTTCTTC
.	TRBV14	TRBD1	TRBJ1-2	CASSQDAEGTGGGYTF	TGTGCCAGCAGCCAAGATGCAGAAGGGACAGGGGGAGGCTACACCTTC
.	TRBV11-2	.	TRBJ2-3	CASSLHSTSTDTQYF	TGTGCCAGCAGCTTACACAGTACTAGCACAGATACGCAGTATTTT
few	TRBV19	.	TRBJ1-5	CASSMDGSVSTRGQPQHF	TGTGCCAGTAGTATGGATGGATCAGTTTCAACTCGGGGTCAGCCCCAGCATTTT
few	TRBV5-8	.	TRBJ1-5	CASSSPYTGPSNQPQHF	TGTGCCAGCAGCTCCCCGTATACAGGACCTAGCAATCAGCCCCAGCATTTT
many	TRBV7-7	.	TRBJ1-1	CASSTPGVNTEAFF	TGTGCCAGCAGCACCCCAGGGGTAAACACTGAAGCTTTCTTT
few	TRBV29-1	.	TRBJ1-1	CSVGGAMNTEAFF	TGCAGCGTCGGGGGGGCAATGAACACTGAAGCTTTCTTT
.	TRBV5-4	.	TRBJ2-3	CASSLGHPSTDTQYF	TGTGCCAGCAGCCTGGGACACCCTAGCACAGATACGCAGTATTTT
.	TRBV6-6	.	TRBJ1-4	CASSYLRTATNEKLFF	TGTGCCAGCAGTTACTTACGGACTGCAACTAATGAAAAACTGTTTTTT
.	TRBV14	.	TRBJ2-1	CASSHQVSGLYNEQFF	TGTGCCAGCAGCCATCAAGTCTCGGGACTTTACAATGAGCAGTTCTTC
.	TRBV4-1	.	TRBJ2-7	CASSQDLGGAIRSEQYF	TGCGCCAGCAGCCAAGATTTGGGGGGGGCTATAAGGTCAGAGCAGTACTTC
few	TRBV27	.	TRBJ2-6	CASTSGTPRTGANVLTF	TGTGCCAGCACCTCAGGGACACCTCGCACTGGGGCCAACGTCCTGACTTTC
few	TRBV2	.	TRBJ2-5	CASSEQGGETQYF	TGTGCCAGCAGTGAACAGGGAGGAGAGACCCAGTACTTC
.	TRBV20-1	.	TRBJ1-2	CSAPAGDGYTF	TGCAGTGCTCCCGCCGGGGATGGCTACACCTTC
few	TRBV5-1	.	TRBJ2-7	CASSPPMDGGEQYF	TGCGCCAGCAGCCCCCCCATGGACGGAGGCGAGCAGTACTTC
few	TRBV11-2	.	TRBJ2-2	CASSLIAGSTTGELFF	TGTGCCAGCAGCTTAATTGCGGGATCGACCACCGGGGAGCTGTTTTTT
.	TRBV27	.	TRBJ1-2	CASSRGGGYGYTF	TGTGCCAGCAGCCGAGGGGGGGGCTATGGCTACACCTTC
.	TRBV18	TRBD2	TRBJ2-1	CASSPGTSADNEQFF	TGTGCCAGCTCACCGGGGACTAGCGCAGACAATGAGCAGTTCTTC
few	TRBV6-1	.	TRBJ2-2	CASSEGGGGYTGELFF	TGTGCCAGCAGTGAAGGTGGGGGGGGCTATACCGGGGAGCTGTTTTTT
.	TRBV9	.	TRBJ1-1	CASSETLGITSEAFF	TGTGCCAGCAGCGAAACACTAGGGATCACTTCTGAAGCTTTCTTT
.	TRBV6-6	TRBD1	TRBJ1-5	CATTEGASNQPQHF	TGTGCCACCACGGAGGGGGCTAGCAATCAGCCCCAGCATTTT
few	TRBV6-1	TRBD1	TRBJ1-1	CASSNRQGTEAFF	TGTGCCAGCAGTAATAGACAGGGCACTGAAGCTTTCTTT
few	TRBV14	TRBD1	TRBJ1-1	CASSLMGTGETEAFF	TGTGCCAGCAGCCTCATGGGGACAGGGGAAACTGAAGCTTTCTTT
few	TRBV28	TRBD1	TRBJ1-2	CASRHREGTAYGYTF	TGTGCCAGCAGACATAGGGAAGGGACAGCCTATGGCTACACCTTC
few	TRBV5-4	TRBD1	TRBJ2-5	CASSLDRGIQETQYF	TGTGCCAGCAGCTTGGACAGGGGGATACAAGAGACCCAGTACTTC
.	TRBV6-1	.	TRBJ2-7	CASSDLSRFPQYF	TGTGCCAGCAGTGATCTTTCTAGGTTTCCGCAGTACTTC
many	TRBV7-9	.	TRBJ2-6	CASSFLDSTSGANVLTF	TGTGCCAGCAGCTTTTTGGACTCCACCTCTGGGGCCAACGTCCTGACTTTC
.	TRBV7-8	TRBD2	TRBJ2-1	CASTPTSGAYNEQFF	TGTGCCAGCACCCCGACTAGCGGGGCCTACAATGAGCAGTTCTTC
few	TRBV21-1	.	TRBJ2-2	CASSKVRPGEVTGELFF	TGTGCCAGCAGCAAAGTGAGGCCAGGGGAAGTCACCGGGGAGCTGTTTTTT
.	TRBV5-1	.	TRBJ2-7	CASSLVDSGPREQYF	TGCGCCAGCAGCTTGGTGGACTCTGGGCCTCGCGAGCAGTACTTC
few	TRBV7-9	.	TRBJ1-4	CASSSNGEGKLFF	TGTGCCAGCAGCTCCAACGGCGAGGGAAAACTGTTTTTT
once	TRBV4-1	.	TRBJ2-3	CASSPSGTPPWDTQYF	TGCGCCAGCAGCCCCTCCGGGACTCCCCCGTGGGATACGCAGTATTTT
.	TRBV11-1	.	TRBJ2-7	CASSLLGVRYEQYF	TGTGCCAGCAGCTTACTAGGGGTCCGCTACGAGCAGTACTTC
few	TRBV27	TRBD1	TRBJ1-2	CASSRLDGQGGYGYTF	TGTGCCAGCAGCCGCCTCGATGGACAGGGGGGCTATGGCTACACCTTC
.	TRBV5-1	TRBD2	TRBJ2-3	CASSRGLGLTDTQYF	TGCGCCAGCAGCCGCGGACTAGGTCTAACAGATACGCAGTATTTT
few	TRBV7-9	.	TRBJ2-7	CASSLPGFSREQYF	TGTGCCAGCAGCCTCCCGGGATTTTCTCGCGAGCAGTACTTC
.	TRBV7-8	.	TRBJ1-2	CASSSLGRGNYGYTF	TGTGCCAGCAGCTCTCTCGGACGGGGGAACTATGGCTACACCTTC
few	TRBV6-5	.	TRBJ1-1	CASKKTGRMNTEAFF	TGTGCCAGCAAAAAGACAGGCCGCATGAACACTGAAGCTTTCTTT
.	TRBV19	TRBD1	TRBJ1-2	CASTDRDIYGYTF	TGTGCCAGTACCGACAGGGACATCTATGGCTACACCTTC
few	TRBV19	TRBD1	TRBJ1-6	CASSWGRQGKGSPLHF	TGTGCCAGTAGTTGGGGCCGACAGGGGAAGGGGTCACCCCTCCACTTT